This T cell receptor beta chain was sequenced during a study of T cells in Graves' hyperthyroidism and ophthalmopathy. There were TCR beta CDR3 regions amplified from RNA transcripts. The HTBI primer set served for first-round RT-PCR of the TCR CDR3. TCRdb re-analysed the multiplex PCR reads in MiXCR, keeping a single row per CDR3 protein. The sample contains about 290,000 distinct CDR3 sequences, approximately 18% of which appear only once. Per germline, CDR1 SGHTS and CDR2 YDEGEE. The CDR3 extends over 11 amino acids. V lost 7 bases to trimming and J lost 4 bases, with 8 bases between them. The sequenced material came from blood. This TCR derives from a man aged 45-60 years with Graves' ophthalmopathy. The rearrangement links TRBV5-8 to TRBJ1-2; unclear D gene. The CDR3 sequence is CASGIVYGYTF. The DNA for the CDR3 is TGTGCCAGCGGGATTGTCTATGGCTACACCTTC. Combining the CDR3 with reference TRBV5-8 and TRBJ1-2 gives the whole variable domain EAGVTQSPTHLIKTRGQQATLRCSPISGHTSVYWYQQALGLGLQFLLWYDEGEERNRGNFPPRFSGRQFPNYSSELNVNALELEDSALYLCASGIVYGYTFGSGTRLTVV.